This T cell receptor beta chain was profiled in a study of vaccination effects on CD4 cells after COVID-19. Regarding the study as a whole: The study found marked clonal contraction of infection- and vaccine-induced clones late after vaccination.

Germline values: CDR1 SGHRS, CDR2 YFSETQ. V was clipped by 2 bases and J by 8 bases, with 17 bases between them. CDR3 length: 15 residues. Here immunoSEQ multiplex PCR was the method, and the copy in TCRdb shows in-frame clones only, minus some. This repertoire shows around 41,000 clones, just over 75% found once; its top ten account for approximately 11%. About this clone: Its matching antigen is unknown.

Antigen-specific CD4+ T cell clonotypes were called by their expansion after viral peptide-pool culture in ViraFEST. The authors isolated CD4+ T cells after less than eleven days of culture. None of the vaccinated had previously contracted SARS-CoV-2, and their nucleocapsid antibodies tested negative. The culture medium for approximately 1.9 million PBMC per well included roughly 10 IU/ml IL-2 and 9 to 10 ug/ml peptides. Half-medium exchanges with IL-2 medium took place on days 3 and 7. The chain has TRBV5-1 and TRBJ2-1, with TRBD1 as a possible D gene (5 bases). The TCR sequence derives from a human donor who received a COVID-19 vaccine. Sequencing was performed on CD4+ T cells from PBMCs cultured with SARS-CoV-2 spike peptides, taken before COVID-19 vaccination. DNA for the CDR3: TGCGCCAGCAGCTTTTGGCAGGGCTCTTCGGATGAGCAGTTCTTC. Translated, it gives CASSFWQGSSDEQFF.